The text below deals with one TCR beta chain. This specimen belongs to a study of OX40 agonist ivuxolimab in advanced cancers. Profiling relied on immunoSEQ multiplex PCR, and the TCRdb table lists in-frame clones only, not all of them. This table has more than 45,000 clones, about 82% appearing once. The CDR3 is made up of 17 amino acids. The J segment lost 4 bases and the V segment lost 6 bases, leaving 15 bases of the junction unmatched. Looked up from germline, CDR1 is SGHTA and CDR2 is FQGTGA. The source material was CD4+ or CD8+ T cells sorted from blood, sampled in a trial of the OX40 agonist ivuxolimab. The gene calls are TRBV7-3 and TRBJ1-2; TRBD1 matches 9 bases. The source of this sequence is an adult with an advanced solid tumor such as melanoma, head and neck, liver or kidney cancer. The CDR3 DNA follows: TGTGCCAGCAGTCCTACTTCCGGGACAGGGAATATCTATGGCTACACCTTC. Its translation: CASSPTSGTGNIYGYTF.